Sequencing of this TCR beta chain was carried out in a study of blood T cell repertoires in COVID-19 (TCRdb year 2020). Background on the whole study: Samples from collaborators originated in the United States, Italy and Spain and spanned both the acute and convalescent phases of COVID-19. The material from the prospective study consisted of cDNA or gDNA derived from T cells, B-cell-depleted T cells, or PBMCs. The repertoires were released in a freely available public database intended as a resource for research on the immune response to SARS-CoV-2. The dataset comprised deeply sampled blood TCRbeta repertoires from subjects exposed to, actively infected with, or recovered from COVID-19. The samples were drawn from two sources: the first 160 participants of the ongoing ImmuneRACE study, and 1,000 to 1,500 subjects contributed by 6 global collaborators. HLA class I and class II types, where available, came from metadata supplied by the sample provider rather than from assay-based typing. A de-identified subject ID, COVID-19 status, age in years and sex were almost always included in the sample metadata.

The investigation overall reported the following: The quantity of clinical and demographic metadata differed by source and by participant and was supplied without curation.

The immunoSEQ Assay, a bias-controlled multiplex PCR, was used to amplify TCRbeta CDR3 regions from genomic DNA. Per the authors' processing: Within the assay, amplification of reference gene primers was used to estimate how many nucleated cells each sample contained. To quantify the absolute abundance of each unique TCRbeta CDR3 rearrangement, sequence reads were collapsed and filtered. Productive Simpson clonality was computed per sample as the square root of Simpson's diversity index over productive rearrangements. TCRdb holds this immuneACCESS table with in-frame rearrangements only. Some clones are missing; in checked studies, unresolved V genes explain under half, and the rest has no known cause. That table gives V, J and clone size, and the DNA gave D and trimming. This sample gives approximately 120,000 clones in total; 88% of them show up just once. Together, the top ten hold roughly 1.2% of the sample.

A word on this clone: Its antigen target is currently unknown. Per-base qualities were not stored, and no clone one base away is much larger.

Each collaborating institution followed its own protocols to collect whole blood in K2EDTA tubes. For TCRbeta analysis, collaborator samples were shipped as frozen whole blood, as isolated PBMCs, or as DNA extracted from either sample type. The germline V end is reduced by 1 base and the J end by 8 bases; junction bases left unmatched: 8. From the germline V gene, CDR1 is SGHTA and CDR2 is FQGNSA. From its cysteine to its phenylalanine, the CDR3 spans 15 amino acids. This entry keeps only the CDR3 DNA: 45 bases, framed from base 1. The sample consisted of peripheral blood. The chain is encoded by TRBV7-2 joined to TRBJ2-1; a stretch of 7 junction bases matches TRBD2. This receptor was obtained from a woman of 80 years or more with acute or convalescent COVID-19. In nucleotides, the sequence is TGTGCCAGCAGCTTAGAGTCAGCGGGGTATTATGAGCAGTTCTTC. Its protein is CASSLESAGYYEQFF.